A single T cell receptor (beta chain) is shown here with its context. This clone has a handful of counts. Its antigen is still unknown. There are no base qualities to consult, and no much larger clone falls within one base. Patients with autoimmune disease history or receiving systemic immunosuppression were excluded from the trial. In every dose cohort, peripheral blood was drawn for TCR sequencing at baseline, cycle 4 day 1, and cycle 7 day 1. The samples were taken from a phase I, first-in-human, multicenter, open-label dose-escalation trial of ivuxolimab. Adults with locally advanced or metastatic melanoma, renal cell carcinoma, hepatocellular carcinoma or head and neck squamous cell carcinoma were enrolled in the trial. Before TCR sequencing, CD4+ T cells and CD8+ T cells from peripheral blood were sorted into separate populations. For sequencing of the TCRbeta CDR3 region, genomic DNA was extracted from the sorted cells. The immunoSEQ Assay was used for sequencing of TCRbeta CDR3 regions. TCRdb limited this immuneACCESS table to in-frame rearrangements with V and J called. A share of clones is missing; checked studies link under half to unresolved V genes, and the rest is unexplained. The sample table contains 65,000 to 80,000 clones; only one count was recorded for roughly 92% of them. 2% to 2.5% of the sample is in the top ten clones.

This sample was taken from a study of OX40 agonist ivuxolimab in advanced cancers. For context, the study as a whole: Ivuxolimab, which targeted the costimulatory receptor OX40 (CD134), was an agonistic, fully human IgG2 monoclonal antibody. Intravenous ivuxolimab was administered to patients every 2 weeks at six dose levels: 0.01, 0.1, 0.3, 1.5, 3 and 10 mg/kg. Of the 50 to 55 dose-escalation patients, hepatocellular carcinoma was present in 19, melanoma in around 15, renal cell carcinoma in 9 and head and neck cancer in 9. A male proportion of around 80% and a mean age of roughly 58 years, ranging from roughly 23 to 80, were recorded for the dose-escalation cohort. Patients were allowed to have had prior anti-PD-1, anti-PD-L1 or anti-CTLA-4 therapy, and roughly two fifths of the dose-escalation patients had been treated with checkpoint inhibitors. Partial responses were achieved by three dose-escalation patients, of whom one had hepatocellular carcinoma and two had cutaneous melanoma. Peripheral TCRbeta sequencing was intended to test whether TCR sequence diversity was altered and clonal T-cell expansion was caused by ivuxolimab. The paper covers the monotherapy dose-escalation part of the phase I ivuxolimab trial, which included N of about 56 patients.

What the work shows at the level of the full study, not this receptor alone: In partial responders in the 0.1-3.0 mg/kg groups, normalized peripheral clonal expansion was found to be among the lowest, especially among CD8+ T cells. Low levels of normalized T-cell clonal expansion were also seen in some nonresponding patients. The antigen specificity of the clonally expanded peripheral T cells was not determined. At doses of 0.1 to 3.0 mg/kg, clonal expansion of both CD4+ and CD8+ T cells in blood was seen between baseline and week 6. After ivuxolimab, more expanded clones were found on average in CD8+ T cells than in CD4+ T cells.

This TCR derives from an adult with an advanced solid tumor such as melanoma, head and neck, liver or kidney cancer. The sample here was CD4+ or CD8+ T cells sorted from blood, taken in a trial of the OX40 agonist ivuxolimab.

The base sequence is TGTGCCAGCAGCCCCGGGACTAGCGGGAGGACGAACACCGGGGAGCTGTTTTTT. Its protein reads: CASSPGTSGRTNTGELFF. The chain is encoded by TRBV7-9 joined to TRBJ2-2; a stretch of 15 junction bases matches TRBD2. Via the germline V gene (reference sequence), CDR1 is SEHNR and CDR2 FQNEAQ. Germline trimming amounts to 5 bases on V and 0 bases on J, with 4 as the count of junction bases outside the gene matches. Spanning cysteine to phenylalanine, the CDR3 consists of 18 amino acids. Only CDR3 DNA is held: 54 bases, read in frame from base 1.